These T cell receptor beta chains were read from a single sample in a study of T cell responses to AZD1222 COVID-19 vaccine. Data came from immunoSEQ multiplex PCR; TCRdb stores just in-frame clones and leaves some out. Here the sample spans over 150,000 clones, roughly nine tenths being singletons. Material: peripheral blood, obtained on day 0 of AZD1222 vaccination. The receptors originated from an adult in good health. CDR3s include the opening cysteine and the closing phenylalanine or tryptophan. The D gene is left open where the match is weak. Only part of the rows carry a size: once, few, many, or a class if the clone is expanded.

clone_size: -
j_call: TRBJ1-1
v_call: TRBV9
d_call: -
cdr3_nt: TGTGCCAGCAGCGTATTGGCTGGGAACACTGAAGCTTTCTTT
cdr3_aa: CASSVLAGNTEAFF

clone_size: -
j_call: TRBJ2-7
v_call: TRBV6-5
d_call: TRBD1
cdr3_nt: TGTGCCAGCCAGACAGGGCCCTCCTACGAGCAGTACTTC
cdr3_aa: CASQTGPSYEQYF

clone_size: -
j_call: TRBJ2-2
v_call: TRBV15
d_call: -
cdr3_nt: TGTGCCACCAGCAGAGGTGGATCCACCGGGGAGCTGTTTTTT
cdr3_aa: CATSRGGSTGELFF

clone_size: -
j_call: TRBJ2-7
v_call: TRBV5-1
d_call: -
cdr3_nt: TGCGCCAGCAGCCCCTCGCCCGACAGCTCCTACGAGCAGTACTTC
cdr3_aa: CASSPSPDSSYEQYF

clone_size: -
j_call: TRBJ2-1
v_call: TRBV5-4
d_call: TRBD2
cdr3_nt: TGTGCCAGCAGCTTACGACTAGCGGGGAACAATGAGCAGTTCTTC
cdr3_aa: CASSLRLAGNNEQFF

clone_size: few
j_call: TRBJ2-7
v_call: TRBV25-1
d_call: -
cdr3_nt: TGTGCCAGCTCTTGGGGGGATAAAGGCGAGCAGTACTTC
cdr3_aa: CASSWGDKGEQYF

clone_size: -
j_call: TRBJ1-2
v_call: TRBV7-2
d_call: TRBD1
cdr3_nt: TGTGCCAGCAGCTCGGGACAGAATAACTATGGCTACACCTTC
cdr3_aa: CASSSGQNNYGYTF

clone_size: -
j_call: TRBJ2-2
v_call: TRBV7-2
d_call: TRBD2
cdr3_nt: TGTGCCAGCAGCTTCGCAGCGGGGGCCACCGGGGAGCTGTTTTTT
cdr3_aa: CASSFAAGATGELFF

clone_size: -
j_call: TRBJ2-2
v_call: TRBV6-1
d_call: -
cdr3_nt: TGTGCCAGCAGTGAAGCCTTTGCGGGCGGGGAGCTGTTTTTT
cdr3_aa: CASSEAFAGGELFF

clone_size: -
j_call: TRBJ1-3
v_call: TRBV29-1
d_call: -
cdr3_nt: TGCAGCGTAGAGGCTGGAAACACCATATATTTT
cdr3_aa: CSVEAGNTIYF

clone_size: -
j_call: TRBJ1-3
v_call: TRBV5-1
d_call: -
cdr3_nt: TGCGCCAGCAGCGTAGGGGATCTTCAGTGGAACACCATATATTTT
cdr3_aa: CASSVGDLQWNTIYF

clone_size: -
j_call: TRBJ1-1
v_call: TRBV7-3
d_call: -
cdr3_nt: TGTGCCAGCAGCCCCACCCCGACGGCAATTGAAGCTTTCTTT
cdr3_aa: CASSPTPTAIEAFF

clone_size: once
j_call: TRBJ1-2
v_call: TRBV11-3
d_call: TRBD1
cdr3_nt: TGTGCCAGCAGCCCTGCTCTCGGACAGGGAAAGGAAGCTAACTATGGCTACACCTTC
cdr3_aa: CASSPALGQGKEANYGYTF

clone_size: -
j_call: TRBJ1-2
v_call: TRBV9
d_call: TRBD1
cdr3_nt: TGTGCCAGCAGCACGACAGGGAGTGGCTACACCTTC
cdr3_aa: CASSTTGSGYTF

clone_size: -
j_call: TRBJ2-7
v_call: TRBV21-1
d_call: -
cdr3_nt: TGTGCCAGCAGCACATCGACAGTCACCTACGAGCAGTACTTC
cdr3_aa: CASSTSTVTYEQYF

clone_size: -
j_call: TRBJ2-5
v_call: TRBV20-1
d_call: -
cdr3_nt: TGCAGTGCTGCATGGGAGACCCAGTACTTC
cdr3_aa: CSAAWETQYF

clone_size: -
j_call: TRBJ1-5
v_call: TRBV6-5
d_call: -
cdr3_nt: TGTGCCAGCAGTTCGCCAAACAGGTTGCGCAATCAGCCCCAGCATTTT
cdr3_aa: CASSSPNRLRNQPQHF

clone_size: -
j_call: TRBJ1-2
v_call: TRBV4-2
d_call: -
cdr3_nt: TGTGCCAGCAGCCAAGTACACGGAGAACCCTATGGCTACACCTTC
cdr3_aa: CASSQVHGEPYGYTF

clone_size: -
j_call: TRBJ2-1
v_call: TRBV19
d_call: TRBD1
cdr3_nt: TGTGCCAGTAGTACCGGGACAGGTCCCAATGAGCAGTTCTTC
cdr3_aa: CASSTGTGPNEQFF

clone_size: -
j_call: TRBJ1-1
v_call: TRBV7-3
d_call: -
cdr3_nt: TGTGCCAGCAGCTCCGGCCGGAACACTGAAGCTTTCTTT
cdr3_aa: CASSSGRNTEAFF

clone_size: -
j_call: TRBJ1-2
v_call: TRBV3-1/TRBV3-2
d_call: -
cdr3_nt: TGTGCCAGCAGCTCGGACAAGCTTTATGGCTACACCTTC
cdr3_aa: CASSSDKLYGYTF

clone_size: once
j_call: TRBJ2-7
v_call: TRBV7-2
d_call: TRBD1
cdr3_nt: TGTGCCAGCAGCTCAACATCCGGGACAGGGGGTAGGGGGTACTTC
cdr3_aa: CASSSTSGTGGRGYF